Sequencing of this TCR beta chain was carried out in a study of control samples from healthy donors and cancer patients. Germline trimming cut 8 bases from V and 1 base from J; bases unmatched to any gene: 6. Germline-derived CDR1 and CDR2 are MNHEY and SVGAGI. CDR3 size: 15 residues. Data came from immunoSEQ multiplex PCR; TCRdb stores just in-frame clones and leaves some out. The sample includes around 180,000 clones, 75% to 95% of them seen just once. The V and J genes are TRBV6-5 and TRBJ2-3; 10 nucleotides match TRBD2. The sequenced material came from blood. The TCR sequence derives from a woman in her thirties or forties in good health. CDR3 bases: TGTGCCAGCTCCCCCGGACTAGCGGGCACAGATACGCAGTATTTT. It codes for CASSPGLAGTDTQYF.